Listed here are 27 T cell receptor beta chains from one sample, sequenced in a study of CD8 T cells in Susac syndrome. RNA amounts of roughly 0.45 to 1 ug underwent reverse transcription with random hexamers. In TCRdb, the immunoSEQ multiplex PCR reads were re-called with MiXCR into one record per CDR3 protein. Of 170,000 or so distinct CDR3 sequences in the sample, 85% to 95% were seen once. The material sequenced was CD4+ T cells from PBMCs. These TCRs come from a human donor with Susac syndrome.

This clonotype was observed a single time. The CDR3: CSAHRRTGGETQYF. CDR3 bases: TGCAGTGCCCATAGAAGGACAGGGGGAGAGACCCAGTACTTC. The V call is TRBV20-1, the J call TRBJ2-5; 10 bases line up with TRBD1. The CDR3 runs to 14 residues. The germline V gene has CDR1 DFQATT and CDR2 SNEGSKA (reference sequence). With 6 bases clipped from V and 4 bases from J, the junction kept 8 bases outside the gene matches.

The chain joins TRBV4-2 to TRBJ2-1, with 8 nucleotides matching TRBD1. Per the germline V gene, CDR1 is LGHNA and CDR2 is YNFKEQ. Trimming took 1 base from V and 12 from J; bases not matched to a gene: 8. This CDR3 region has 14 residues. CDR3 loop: CASSQGGTGGRQFF. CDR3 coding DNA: TGTGCCAGCAGCCAAGGGGGCACAGGGGGTCGGCAGTTCTTC.

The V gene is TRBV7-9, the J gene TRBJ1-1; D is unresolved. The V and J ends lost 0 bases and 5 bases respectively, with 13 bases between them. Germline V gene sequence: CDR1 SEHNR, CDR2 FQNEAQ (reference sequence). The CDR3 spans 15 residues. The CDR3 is CASSLASRGGTEAFF. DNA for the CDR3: TGTGCCAGCAGCTTAGCATCGCGGGGAGGGACTGAAGCTTTCTTT.

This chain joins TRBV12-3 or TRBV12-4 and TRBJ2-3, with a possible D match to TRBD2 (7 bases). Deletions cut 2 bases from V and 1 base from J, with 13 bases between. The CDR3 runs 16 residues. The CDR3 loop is CASSLLRGAGTDTQYF. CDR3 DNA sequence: TGTGCCAGCAGTTTACTTCGGGGGGCCGGCACAGATACGCAGTATTTT.

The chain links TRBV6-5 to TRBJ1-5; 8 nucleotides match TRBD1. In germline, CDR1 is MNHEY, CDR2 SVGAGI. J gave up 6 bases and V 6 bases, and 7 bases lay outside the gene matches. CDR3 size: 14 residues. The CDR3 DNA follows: TGTGCCAGCAGCCGCGCCAGGGGGCTTCAGCCCCAGCATTTT. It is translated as CASSRARGLQPQHF.

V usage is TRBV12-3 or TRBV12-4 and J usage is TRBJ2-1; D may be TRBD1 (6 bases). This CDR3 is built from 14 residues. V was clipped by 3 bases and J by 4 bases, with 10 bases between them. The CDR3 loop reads CASSFRQAYNEQFF. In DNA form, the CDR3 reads TGTGCCAGCAGTTTCCGACAGGCTTACAATGAGCAGTTCTTC.

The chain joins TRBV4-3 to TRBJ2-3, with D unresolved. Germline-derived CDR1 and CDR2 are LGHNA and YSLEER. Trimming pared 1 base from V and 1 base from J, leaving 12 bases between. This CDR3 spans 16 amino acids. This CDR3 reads CASSQVVSQRTDTQYF. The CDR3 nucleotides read TGCGCCAGCAGCCAAGTGGTTTCGCAGCGCACAGATACGCAGTATTTT.

The CDR3 region has the DNA TGTGCCAGCAGCCGTGGACAGGGTTCCGGGGAGCTGTTTTTT. It yields the protein CASSRGQGSGELFF. The chain uses TRBV6-5 and TRBJ2-2, with TRBD1 matching over 8 bases. The CDR3 extends over 14 amino acids. Trimming cost V 6 bases and J 6 bases; bases outside gene matches: 6. The V gene's germline CDR1 is MNHEY and CDR2 SVGAGI.

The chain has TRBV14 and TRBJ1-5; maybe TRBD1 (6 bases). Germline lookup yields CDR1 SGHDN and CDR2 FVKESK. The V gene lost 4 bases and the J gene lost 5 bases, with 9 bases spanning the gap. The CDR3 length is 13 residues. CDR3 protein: CASSPGDDQPQHF. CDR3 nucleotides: TGTGCCAGCAGCCCAGGGGACGATCAGCCCCAGCATTTT.

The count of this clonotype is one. The CDR3 DNA follows: TGTGCCACCACCGACACGAGCTCCTACGAGCAGTACTTC. As protein: CATTDTSSYEQYF. This chain joins TRBV15 and TRBJ2-7; no definite D call. The V end was cut by 7 bases, the J end by 0 bases, with 10 bases between. This CDR3 spans 13 amino acids. Germline assignment: CDR1 LNHNV and CDR2 YYDKDF (reference sequence).

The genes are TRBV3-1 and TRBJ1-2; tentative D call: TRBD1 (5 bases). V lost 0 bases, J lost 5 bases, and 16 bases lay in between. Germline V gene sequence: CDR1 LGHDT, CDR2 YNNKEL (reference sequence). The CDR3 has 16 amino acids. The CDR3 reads CASSQEGLGREYGYTF. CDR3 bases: TGTGCCAGCAGCCAAGAAGGCTTGGGCAGGGAGTATGGCTACACCTTC.

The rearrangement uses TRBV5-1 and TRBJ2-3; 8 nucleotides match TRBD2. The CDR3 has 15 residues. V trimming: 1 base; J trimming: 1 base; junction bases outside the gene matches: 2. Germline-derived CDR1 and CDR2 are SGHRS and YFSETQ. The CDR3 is CASSLSLAGTDTQYF. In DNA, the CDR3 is TGCGCCAGCAGCTTGTCACTAGCGGGCACAGATACGCAGTATTTT.

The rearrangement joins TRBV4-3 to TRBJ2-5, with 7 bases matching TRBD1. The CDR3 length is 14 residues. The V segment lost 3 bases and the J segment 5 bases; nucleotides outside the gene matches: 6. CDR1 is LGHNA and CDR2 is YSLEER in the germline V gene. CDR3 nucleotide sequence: TGCGCCAGCAGCCACAAACAGGGGTCGGAGACCCAGTACTTC. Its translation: CASSHKQGSETQYF.

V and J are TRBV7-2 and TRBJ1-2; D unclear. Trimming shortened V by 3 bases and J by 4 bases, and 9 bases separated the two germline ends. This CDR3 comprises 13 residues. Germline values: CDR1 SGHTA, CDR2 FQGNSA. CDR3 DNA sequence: TGTGCCAGCAGCTTGATCAGGTTCTATGGCTACACCTTC. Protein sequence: CASSLIRFYGYTF.

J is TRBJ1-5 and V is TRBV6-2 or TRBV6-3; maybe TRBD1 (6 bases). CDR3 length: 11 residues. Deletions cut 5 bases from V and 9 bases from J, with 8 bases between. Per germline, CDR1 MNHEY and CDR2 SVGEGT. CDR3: CASSTGPPQHF. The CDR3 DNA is TGTGCCAGCAGTACAGGGCCGCCCCAGCATTTT.

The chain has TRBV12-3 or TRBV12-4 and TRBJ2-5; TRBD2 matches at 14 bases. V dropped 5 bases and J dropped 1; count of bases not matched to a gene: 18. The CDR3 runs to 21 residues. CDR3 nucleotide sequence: TGTGCCAGCAGTGGAGGAGGAGGAGGACTAGCGGGGGGTCTAACCCAAGAGACCCAGTACTTC. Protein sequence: CASSGGGGGLAGGLTQETQYF.

CDR3 DNA sequence: TGTGCCAGCAGCGTAGTTAGCCAAAACAATGAGCAGTTCTTC. It yields the protein CASSVVSQNNEQFF. The genes are TRBV9 and TRBJ2-1; unclear D gene. CDR1 is SGDLS and CDR2 is YYNGEE in the germline V gene. Between the trimmed V and J ends, which lost 0 bases and 5 bases, there was a span of 9 bases. The CDR3 spans 14 residues.

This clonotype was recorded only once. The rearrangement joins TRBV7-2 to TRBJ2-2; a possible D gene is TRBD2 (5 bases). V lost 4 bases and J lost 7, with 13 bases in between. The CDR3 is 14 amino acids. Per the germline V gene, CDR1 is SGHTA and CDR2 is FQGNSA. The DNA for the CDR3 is TGTGCCAGCAGCTATATCCAAGGAGGCGGGGAGCTGTTTTTT. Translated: CASSYIQGGGELFF.

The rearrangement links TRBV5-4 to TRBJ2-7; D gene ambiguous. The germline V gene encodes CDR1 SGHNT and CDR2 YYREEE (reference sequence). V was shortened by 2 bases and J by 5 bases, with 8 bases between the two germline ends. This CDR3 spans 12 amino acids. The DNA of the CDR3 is TGTGCCAGCAGCTTAGGTTTTCACGAGCAGTACTTC. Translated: CASSLGFHEQYF. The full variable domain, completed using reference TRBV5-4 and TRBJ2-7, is ETGVTQSPTHLIKTRGQQVTLRCSSQSGHNTVSWYQQALGQGPQFIFQYYREEENGRGNFPPRFSGLQFPNYSSELNVNALELDDSALYLCASSLGFHEQYFGPGTRLTVT.

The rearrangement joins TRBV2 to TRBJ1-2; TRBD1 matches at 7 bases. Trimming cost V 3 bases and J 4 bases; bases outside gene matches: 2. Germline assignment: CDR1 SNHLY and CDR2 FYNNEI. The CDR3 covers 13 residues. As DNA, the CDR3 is TGTGCCAGCAGTGATCACAGGGGCTATGGCTACACCTTC. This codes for CASSDHRGYGYTF.

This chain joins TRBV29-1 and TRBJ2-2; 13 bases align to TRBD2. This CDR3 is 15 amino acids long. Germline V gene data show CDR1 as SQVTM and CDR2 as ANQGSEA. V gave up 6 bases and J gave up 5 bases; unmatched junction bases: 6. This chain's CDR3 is CSVAALAGGTGELFF. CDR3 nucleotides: TGCAGCGTCGCCGCACTAGCGGGGGGGACCGGGGAGCTGTTTTTT.

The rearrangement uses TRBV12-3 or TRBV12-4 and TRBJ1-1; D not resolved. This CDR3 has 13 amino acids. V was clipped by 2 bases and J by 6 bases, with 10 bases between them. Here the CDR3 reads CASSLSSLSEAFF. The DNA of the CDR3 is TGTGCCAGCAGTTTATCCTCTCTTTCTGAAGCTTTCTTT.

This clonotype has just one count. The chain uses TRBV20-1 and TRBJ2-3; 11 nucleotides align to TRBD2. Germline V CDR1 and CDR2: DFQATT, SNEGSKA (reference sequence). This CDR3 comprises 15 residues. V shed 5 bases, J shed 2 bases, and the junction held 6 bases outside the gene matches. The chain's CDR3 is CSAGLAGGYTDTQYF. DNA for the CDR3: TGCAGTGCTGGATTAGCGGGGGGGTACACAGATACGCAGTATTTT.

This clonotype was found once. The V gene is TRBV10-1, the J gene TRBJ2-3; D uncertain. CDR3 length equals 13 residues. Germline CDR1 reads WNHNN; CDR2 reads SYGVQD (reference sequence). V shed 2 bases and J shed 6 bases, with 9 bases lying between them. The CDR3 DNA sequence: TGCGCCAGCAGTGAGAGGTTCCGGGATACGCAGTATTTT. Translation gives CASSERFRDTQYF.

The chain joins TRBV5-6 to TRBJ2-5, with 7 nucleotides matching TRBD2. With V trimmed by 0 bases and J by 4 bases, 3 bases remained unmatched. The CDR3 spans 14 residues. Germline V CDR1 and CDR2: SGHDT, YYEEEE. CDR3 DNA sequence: TGTGCCAGCAGCTTGGCAGGGAGGGGAGAGACCCAGTACTTC. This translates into CASSLAGRGETQYF.

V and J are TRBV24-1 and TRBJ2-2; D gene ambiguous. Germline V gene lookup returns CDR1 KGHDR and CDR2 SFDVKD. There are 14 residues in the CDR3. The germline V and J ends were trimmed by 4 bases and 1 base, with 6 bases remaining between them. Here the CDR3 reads CATSDEMNTGELFF. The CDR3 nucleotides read TGTGCCACCAGTGACGAGATGAACACCGGGGAGCTGTTTTTT.

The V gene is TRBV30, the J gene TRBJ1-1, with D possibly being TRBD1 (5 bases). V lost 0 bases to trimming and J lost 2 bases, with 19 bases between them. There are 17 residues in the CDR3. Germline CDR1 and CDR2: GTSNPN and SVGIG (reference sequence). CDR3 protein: CAWSVANLGQANTEAFF. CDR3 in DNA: TGTGCCTGGAGTGTAGCCAATCTGGGGCAGGCTAACACTGAAGCTTTCTTT.